Below, 26 T cell receptor beta chains from the same sample are listed, as sequenced in a study of CD8+ T cells in alopecia areata. cDNA prepared by RNA extraction and subsequent reverse transcription served as the template for sequencing. The protocol was immunoSEQ multiplex PCR, while the TCRdb copy is restricted to in-frame clones and leaves out a portion. The table shows under 300,000 clones, with about two thirds occurring only once. The sequencing used CD4+ T cells sorted from blood, collected at week 0. The receptors originated from a human donor with alopecia areata.

This clone has a handful of counts. Other DNA sequences in this specimen translate into the identical CDR3. The rearrangement uses TRBV5-1 and TRBJ2-5; D gene ambiguous. Germline CDR1 SGHRS, CDR2 YFSETQ. CDR3 length: 13 amino acids. Between the trimmed V and J ends, which lost 0 bases and 3 bases, there was a span of 6 bases. This chain's CDR3 is CASSLGTEETQYF. DNA of the CDR3: TGCGCCAGCAGCTTGGGGACGGAAGAGACCCAGTACTTC.

The CDR3 DNA follows: TGCGCCAGCAGCACGACTAGCGCGGAGACCCAGTACTTC. Residues: CASSTTSAETQYF. The V and J genes are TRBV5-1 and TRBJ2-5; TRBD2 matches 8 bases. This CDR3 is built from 13 residues. The germline V gene has CDR1 SGHRS and CDR2 YFSETQ. The junction had 4 bases not matched to a gene; V was cut back by 4 bases and J by 5 bases.

The chain has TRBV28 and TRBJ2-7; D might be TRBD1 or TRBD2, each matching 5 bases. The ends were cut back, 6 bases at V and 2 bases at J, with 17 bases in the middle. CDR3 length equals 15 residues. Per the germline V gene, CDR1 is MDHEN and CDR2 is SYDVKM. This chain's CDR3 is CASSPTPTGPYEQYF. The CDR3 nucleotides are TGTGCCAGCAGCCCAACCCCGACGGGGCCCTACGAGCAGTACTTC. The entire variable domain, with the rest obtained from reference TRBV28 and TRBJ2-7, is as follows: DVKVTQSSRYLVKRTGEKVFLECVQDMDHENMFWYRQDPGLGLRLIYFSYDVKMKEKGDIPEGYSVSREKKERFSLILESASTNQTSMYLCASSPTPTGPYEQYFGPGTRLTVT.

This chain connects TRBV29-1 to TRBJ1-1; 7 nucleotides line up with TRBD1. Germline V gene sequence: CDR1 SQVTM, CDR2 ANQGSEA. J gave up 3 bases and V 3 bases, and 1 base lay outside the gene matches. This CDR3 region has 12 residues. The CDR3 spells CSVEGQYTEAFF. In nucleotides, the CDR3 is TGCAGCGTTGAGGGACAGTACACTGAAGCTTTCTTT.

In regard to this clone: Within the sample, other DNA sequences also encode this same CDR3. The chain carries TRBV29-1 and TRBJ1-1, with no clear D. Trimming removed 7 bases from V and 2 bases from J, with 8 bases in between. The germline CDR1 and CDR2 sequences are SQVTM and ANQGSEA. This CDR3 region has 11 residues. The CDR3 region is CSAGRNTEAFF. The CDR3 DNA is TGCAGCGCCGGAAGAAACACTGAAGCTTTCTTT.

This clone was counted once. The chain carries TRBV15 and TRBJ2-7, with D possibly matching TRBD2 (6 bases). V was pared by 0 bases and J by 5 bases, with 14 bases between. Germline loops: CDR1 LNHNV, CDR2 YYDKDF (reference sequence). The CDR3 is made up of 15 amino acids. The CDR3 region is CATSRDGGTLDEQYF. CDR3 nucleotides: TGTGCCACCAGCAGAGATGGGGGGACCCTAGACGAGCAGTACTTC.

The genes are TRBV7-2 and TRBJ2-2; unclear D gene. The V gene lost 3 bases and the J gene lost 6 bases, with 11 bases spanning the gap. This CDR3 contains 14 residues. From germline, CDR1 is SGHTA and CDR2 FQGNSA. CDR3 region: CASSLDHTAGELFF. The CDR3 bases are TGTGCCAGCAGCTTGGACCACACGGCCGGGGAGCTGTTTTTT.

The chain combines TRBV30 with TRBJ2-1, with 9 bases fitting TRBD1. The V segment lost 4 bases and the J segment 6 bases; nucleotides outside the gene matches: 7. Germline lookup yields CDR1 GTSNPN and CDR2 SVGIG (reference sequence). The CDR3 covers 14 residues. The CDR3 reads CAWNRGQGRNEQFF. The CDR3 DNA reads TGTGCCTGGAACCGGGGACAGGGTCGCAATGAGCAGTTCTTC.

The genes are TRBV29-1 and TRBJ2-5, with a possible D match to TRBD2 (5 bases). The germline V and J ends were trimmed by 6 bases and 5 bases, with 16 bases remaining between them. The CDR3 loop spans 13 amino acids. The germline V gene encodes CDR1 SQVTM and CDR2 ANQGSEA. CDR3 in amino acids: CSVPGAREETQYF. The DNA for the CDR3 is TGCAGCGTACCCGGTGCGAGGGAGGAGACCCAGTACTTC.

The chain carries TRBV2 and TRBJ1-6; no reliable D call. V was cut by 5 bases and J by 5 bases, with 7 bases left in between. CDR1 SNHLY and CDR2 FYNNEI come from the germline V gene. CDR3 length: 13 amino acids. CDR3 sequence reads: CASSPRDNSPLHF. CDR3 coding DNA: TGTGCCAGCAGTCCTAGGGATAATTCACCCCTCCACTTT.

This clone came up once. This chain uses TRBV30 with TRBJ2-3, with D perhaps TRBD2 (5 bases). Germline V gene lookup returns CDR1 GTSNPN and CDR2 SVGIG (reference sequence). There are 15 residues in the CDR3. The germline V and J ends were trimmed by 0 bases and 3 bases, with 13 bases remaining between them. The CDR3 here is CAWSVRRGKTDTQYF. DNA for the CDR3: TGTGCCTGGAGTGTACGGAGAGGGAAGACAGATACGCAGTATTTT.

On this clone: Other DNA sequences in the same sample also yield this CDR3. This chain connects TRBV7-2 to TRBJ2-5, with 9 positions matching TRBD2. This CDR3 has 14 amino acids. CDR1 and CDR2 (germline): SGHTA, FQGNSA. V dropped 4 bases and J dropped 5; count of bases not matched to a gene: 5. The CDR3 coding sequence is TGTGCCAGCAGCTCCGGGACTAGCCGGGAGACCCAGTACTTC. Its protein is CASSSGTSRETQYF.

The chain uses TRBV19 and TRBJ2-1; 8 bases are shared with TRBD1. The V and J ends lost 0 bases and 6 bases, in that order; junction bases with no gene match: 7. The germline V gene encodes CDR1 LNHDA and CDR2 SQIVND (reference sequence). CDR3 size: 16 residues. This CDR3 is CASSIDTGGTRNEQFF. The CDR3 nucleotides read TGTGCCAGTAGTATAGATACAGGGGGTACTCGCAATGAGCAGTTCTTC.

The rearrangement uses TRBV2 and TRBJ1-5; D unresolved. In germline, CDR1 is SNHLY, CDR2 FYNNEI. Trimming shortened V by 8 bases and J by 0 bases, and 11 bases separated the two germline ends. This CDR3 has 14 residues. The CDR3 DNA follows: TGTGCCAGCGGGGAGCGGAATAGCAATCAGCCCCAGCATTTT. Its protein product is CASGERNSNQPQHF.

V and J are TRBV30 and TRBJ1-2, with a weak D call TRBD1 (6 bases). The V gene's germline CDR1 is GTSNPN and CDR2 SVGIG (reference sequence). The CDR3 covers 12 residues. V was trimmed by 4 bases and J by 8 bases, leaving 14 bases between them. The CDR3 bases are TGTGCCTGGATAGGGGGGGACCTCGGCTACACCTTC. Protein sequence: CAWIGGDLGYTF.

This clone was recorded a few times. The chain links TRBV4-2 to TRBJ2-3; 11 bases are a match to TRBD2. Germline values: CDR1 LGHNA, CDR2 YNFKEQ. The CDR3 extends over 22 amino acids. J gave up 6 bases and V 0 bases, and 23 bases lay outside the gene matches. This CDR3 is CASSQDGIRSSALAGGRDTQYF. CDR3 DNA sequence: TGTGCCAGCAGCCAAGATGGAATTAGGTCCTCCGCCCTAGCGGGGGGTAGGGATACGCAGTATTTT.

J is TRBJ2-5 and V is TRBV29-1; tentative D call: TRBD2 (6 bases). Germline values: CDR1 SQVTM, CDR2 ANQGSEA. Trimming removed 4 bases from V and 2 bases from J, with 20 bases in between. The CDR3 is 16 amino acids. This CDR3 reads CSVGGARVGPQETQYF. In nucleotides, the CDR3 is TGCAGCGTTGGCGGGGCGCGAGTCGGGCCTCAAGAGACCCAGTACTTC.

This clone was seen only once. The gene calls are TRBV30 and TRBJ1-5; no definite D call. The germline V and J ends were trimmed by 1 base and 9 bases, with 16 bases remaining between them. Germline-derived CDR1 and CDR2 are GTSNPN and SVGIG (reference sequence). The CDR3 length is 14 residues. The chain's CDR3 is CAWSAAGLGPPQHF. CDR3 nucleotides: TGTGCCTGGAGTGCGGCCGGTCTAGGGCCGCCCCAGCATTTT.

In its sample, this clone was seen once. The genes are TRBV5-1 and TRBJ2-7, with D tentatively TRBD1 (5 bases). The CDR3 loop spans 14 amino acids. The germline V and J ends were trimmed by 0 bases and 2 bases, with 9 bases remaining between them. The germline V gene has CDR1 SGHRS and CDR2 YFSETQ. The CDR3 sequence: CASSLAVGPYEQYF. The CDR3, as DNA: TGCGCCAGCAGCTTGGCCGTGGGGCCCTACGAGCAGTACTTC.

This chain joins TRBV14 and TRBJ1-6; D gene unclear. This CDR3 region has 18 residues. Trimming left V 2 bases short and J 3 bases short, with 17 bases between. Germline assignment: CDR1 SGHDN and CDR2 FVKESK. The CDR3 DNA reads as TGTGCCAGCAGCCAATCTATTCCGGGATCGGTCTATAATTCACCCCTCCACTTT. Translated, it gives CASSQSIPGSVYNSPLHF.

This sequence joins TRBV30 and TRBJ2-2, with D maybe TRBD2 (6 bases). The CDR3 has 14 residues. Germline CDR1 reads GTSNPN; CDR2 reads SVGIG (reference sequence). V shed 8 bases and J shed 6 bases, with 19 bases lying between them. Written as DNA, the CDR3 is TGTGCCCACGGATGGGGCAGCGGGCCCGGGGAGCTGTTTTTT. This translates into CAHGWGSGPGELFF.

As DNA, the CDR3 is TGTGCCAGCAGTCCAGGACAGTTGAAAGATACGCAGTATTTT. It encodes CASSPGQLKDTQYF. This rearrangement joins TRBV6-5 to TRBJ2-3, with D maybe TRBD1 (6 bases). The ends were cut back, 5 bases at V and 5 bases at J, with 14 bases in the middle. Per germline, CDR1 MNHEY and CDR2 SVGAGI. The CDR3 is 14 amino acids.

The chain combines TRBV9 with TRBJ2-5; TRBD1 aligns across 7 bases. The CDR3 has 13 residues. The V segment lost 3 bases and the J segment 1 base; nucleotides outside the gene matches: 0. Per the germline V gene, CDR1 is SGDLS and CDR2 is YYNGEE. CDR3 bases: TGTGCCAGCAGCGGGACAGGCCAAGAGACCCAGTACTTC. Protein: CASSGTGQETQYF. The variable domain in full, with the rest retrieved from reference TRBV9 and TRBJ2-5, is DSGVTQTPKHLITATGQRVTLRCSPRSGDLSVYWYQQSLDQGLQFLIQYYNGEERAKGNILERFSAQQFPDLHSELNLSSLELGDSALYFCASSGTGQETQYFGPGTRLLVL.

The chain joins TRBV7-2 to TRBJ2-1; D call uncertain. The CDR3 contains 14 residues. V shed 5 bases and J shed 8 bases, with 16 bases lying between them. Germline lookup yields CDR1 SGHTA and CDR2 FQGNSA. For the CDR3, the DNA is TGTGCCAGCAGCACGGACGGCACTCGTCATGAGCAGTTCTTC. Encoded protein: CASSTDGTRHEQFF.

J is TRBJ2-4 and V is TRBV6-5, with a tentative D call TRBD1 (6 bases). The CDR3 sequence is 15 residues long. Germline-derived CDR1 and CDR2 are MNHEY and SVGAGI. V gave up 6 bases and J gave up 3 bases, with 15 bases separating them. The CDR3 protein is CASSPEGDGKNIQYF. CDR3 sequence (DNA): TGTGCCAGCAGCCCAGAGGGGGATGGCAAAAACATTCAGTACTTC.

The rearrangement joins TRBV27 to TRBJ2-5, with 7 bases that match TRBD1. This CDR3 spans 15 amino acids. In germline, CDR1 is MNHEY, CDR2 SMNVEV (reference sequence). Trimming cost V 6 bases and J 1 base; bases outside gene matches: 8. In nucleotides, the CDR3 is TGTGCCAGCAGCCAACAGGGGTTGGTCCAAGAGACCCAGTACTTC. It translates to CASSQQGLVQETQYF.